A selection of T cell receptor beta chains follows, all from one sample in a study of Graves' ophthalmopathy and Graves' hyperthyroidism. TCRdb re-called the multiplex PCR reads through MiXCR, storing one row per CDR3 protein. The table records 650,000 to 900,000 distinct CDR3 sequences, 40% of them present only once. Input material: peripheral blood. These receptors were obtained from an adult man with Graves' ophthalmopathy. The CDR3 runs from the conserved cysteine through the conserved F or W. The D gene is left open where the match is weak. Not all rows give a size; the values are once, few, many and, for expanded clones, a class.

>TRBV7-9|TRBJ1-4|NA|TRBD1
TGTGCCAGCAGCTCCAGGACAGGCCATAATGAAAAACTGTTTTTT
CASSSRTGHNEKLFF
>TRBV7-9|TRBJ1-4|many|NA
TGTGCCAGCAGCTTAGCGGACAGCGAAAAACTGTTTTTT
CASSLADSEKLFF
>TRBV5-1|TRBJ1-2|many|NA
TGCGCCAGCAGCTCGGGGCCAACTAACTATGGCTACACCTTC
CASSSGPTNYGYTF
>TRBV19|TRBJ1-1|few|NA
TGTGCCAGTAGTGTGGAAGGGGCATGGAACACTGAAGCTTTCTTT
CASSVEGAWNTEAFF
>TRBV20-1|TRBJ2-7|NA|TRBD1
TGCAGTGCTAGGAAGCAGGGGGCCTACGAGCAGTACTTC
CSARKQGAYEQYF
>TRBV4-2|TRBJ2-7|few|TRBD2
TGTGCCAGCAGCCAAGAACCTAGCGGGACGCCCTACGAGCAGTACTTC
CASSQEPSGTPYEQYF
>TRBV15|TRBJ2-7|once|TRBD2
TGTGCCACCAGCAGAATAGCGGGCGAGCAGTACTTC
CATSRIAGEQYF
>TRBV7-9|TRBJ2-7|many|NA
TGTGCCAGCAGCTTAGCGGGACCATACGAGCAGTACTTC
CASSLAGPYEQYF
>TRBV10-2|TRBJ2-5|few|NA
TGCGCCAGCAGTGAGTCGGGACGCCTCCAAGAGACCCAGTACTTC
CASSESGRLQETQYF
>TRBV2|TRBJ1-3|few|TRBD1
TGTGCCAGCAGCCCCGGGACAGGCGGATACTCTGGAAACACCATATATTTT
CASSPGTGGYSGNTIYF
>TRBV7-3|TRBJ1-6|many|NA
TGTGCCAGCAGCCCCGGACAGTATTCACCCCTCCACTTT
CASSPGQYSPLHF
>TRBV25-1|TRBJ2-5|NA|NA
TGCGCCAGCAGCCAGCCCGACAGGATCCAAGAGACCCAGTACTTC
CASSQPDRIQETQYF
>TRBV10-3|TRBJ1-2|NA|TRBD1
TGTGCCATCAGGGAGACAGGGTATGGCTACACCTTC
CAIRETGYGYTF
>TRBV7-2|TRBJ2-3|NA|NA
TGTGCCAGCAGCTTAGCGCGGGGAGATACGCAGTATTTT
CASSLARGDTQYF
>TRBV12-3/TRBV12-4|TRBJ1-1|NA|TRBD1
TGTGCCAGCAGAAGGGGACAGTACACTGAAGCTTTCTTT
CASRRGQYTEAFF
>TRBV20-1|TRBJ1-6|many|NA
TGCAGTGCTACTCAGGGGAGTGGATCACCCCTCCACTTT
CSATQGSGSPLHF
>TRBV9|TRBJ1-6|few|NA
TGTGCCAGCAGTTTTACAGGAAATTCTGGTTCACCCCTCCACTTT
CASSFTGNSGSPLHF
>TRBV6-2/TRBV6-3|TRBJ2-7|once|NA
TGTGCCACCACGTTGAAGGATCCGTACGAGCAGTACTTC
CATTLKDPYEQYF
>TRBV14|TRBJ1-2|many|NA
TGTGCCAGCAGCCAAGACAAAACTAACTATGGCTACACCTTC
CASSQDKTNYGYTF
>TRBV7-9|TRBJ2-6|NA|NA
TGCGCCAGCAGCCAATCGTTGGCGGTCTCTGGGGCCAACGTCCTGACTTTC
CASSQSLAVSGANVLTF
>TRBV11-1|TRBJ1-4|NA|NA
TGTGCCAGCAGCTTCGCCCCAACTAATGAAAAACTGTTTTTT
CASSFAPTNEKLFF